A selection of T cell receptor beta chains follows, all from one sample in a study of blood T cell repertoires in COVID-19. Generated by immunoSEQ multiplex PCR, the TCRdb table keeps only in-frame clones and is missing some. The sample consists of some 150,000 clones, about 75% of them appearing once. Source material: PBMCs or T cells enriched from blood (not recorded which). The receptors originated from a woman aged 50 to 60 who had recovered from COVID-19. CDR3s include the opening cysteine and the closing phenylalanine or tryptophan. Each record gives: CDR3 DNA, CDR3 protein, clone size, D gene, J gene, V gene. A D gene is named only where the DNA matches it firmly. Size values are once, few and many counts, or a class for expanded clones, and some rows have none.

TGTGCCATCAGTGCGCGGACAGATTCTTCACCCCTCCACTTT CAISARTDSSPLHF . . TRBJ1-6 TRBV10-3
TGTGCCAGCAGCCCTCGGGGGAGCACCATATATTTT CASSPRGSTIYF . . TRBJ1-3 TRBV5-6
TGTGCCAGCAGTCTCAGGGGCCCCTATGGCTACACCTTC CASSLRGPYGYTF few . TRBJ1-2 TRBV28
TGCGCCAGCAGCTTGGGTGAGGGCTCAGATACGCAGTATTTT CASSLGEGSDTQYF . . TRBJ2-3 TRBV5-1
TGTGCCAGCAGTAAACAGGGTATAGGCAATCAGCCCCAGCATTTT CASSKQGIGNQPQHF . . TRBJ1-5 TRBV2
TGTGCCAGCAGCTTACCAGGGGGTGGCTACACCTTC CASSLPGGGYTF . TRBD1 TRBJ1-2 TRBV7-9
TGTGCCAGCAGCTCAGAAGCGGATGGCTACACCTTC CASSSEADGYTF . . TRBJ1-2 TRBV28
TGTGCCAGCAGCTTACTAGTGCGGGAGACCCAGTACTTC CASSLLVRETQYF . . TRBJ2-5 TRBV28
TGTGCCAGCAGTTTTAGCGGCGGGAATGGCTACACCTTC CASSFSGGNGYTF . . TRBJ1-2 TRBV27
TGTGCCAGCAGCGCCCCGGGCTCCTACAATGAGCAGTTCTTC CASSAPGSYNEQFF . . TRBJ2-1 TRBV7-9
TGTGCCAGCAGCCGGGATCCCCGGGACATTCAGTACTTC CASSRDPRDIQYF . . TRBJ2-4 TRBV6-5
TGTGCCAGCAGCTTCCAGGGTTTGAACACTGAAGCTTTCTTT CASSFQGLNTEAFF . . TRBJ1-1 TRBV5-4
TGTGCCAGCAGTTTATCGGCTGGCAATGAGCAGTTCTTC CASSLSAGNEQFF . . TRBJ2-1 TRBV27
TGTGCCAGCAGCCGGACAGGGCTAAACACTGAAGCTTTCTTT CASSRTGLNTEAFF . TRBD1 TRBJ1-1 TRBV28
TGTGCCAGCAGCCAAGGTTGGAACAGGGTCTCAGATACGCAGTATTTT CASSQGWNRVSDTQYF . . TRBJ2-3 TRBV14
TGTGCCAGCTCACCAATGGACAGGATAAGCAACACTGAAGCTTTCTTT CASSPMDRISNTEAFF . TRBD1 TRBJ1-1 TRBV18
TGTGCCAGCAGCTTAGGGGGTTGGGATAATCAGCCCCAGCATTTT CASSLGGWDNQPQHF . . TRBJ1-5 TRBV6-5
TGTGCCAGTAGCGACAGGGTTGGCATTCAGTACTTC CASSDRVGIQYF few TRBD1 TRBJ2-4 TRBV19
TGTGCCTGGAGCCGGGACAGGGTTAATTCACCCCTCCACTTT CAWSRDRVNSPLHF . TRBD1 TRBJ1-6 TRBV30
TGTGCCAGCAGCCAAGGGGATGAGGGCGGGGAGCTGTTTTTT CASSQGDEGGELFF . . TRBJ2-2 TRBV3-1/TRBV3-2
TGTGCCAGCAGCTTGGGACTGGGAGGCGCCTACGAGCAGTACTTC CASSLGLGGAYEQYF . . TRBJ2-7 TRBV5-4